The T cell receptor beta chain described here comes from a study of blood T cell repertoires in COVID-19. Trimming removed 1 base at V and 3 bases at J, with 15 bases between. Germline V gives CDR1 GTSNPN, CDR2 SVGIG (reference sequence). This CDR3 has 15 amino acids. Per the authors' pipeline: Estimation of nucleated cell counts was performed using reference gene primer amplification. Generated by immunoSEQ multiplex PCR, the TCRdb table keeps only in-frame clones and is missing some. V and J calls and clone size are copied from that table; D and trimming were computed from the DNA. Counted here are 100,000 or so clones, about 81% occurring once; the ten biggest clones make up 15% to 20%.

The receptor comes from a man aged 80 or over with acute or convalescent COVID-19. The material sequenced was peripheral blood. The chain recombines TRBV30 with TRBJ2-5; possible D gene TRBD2, 6 bases. Here the CDR3 reads CAWSGRLGGEETQYF. The CDR3 coding sequence is TGTGCCTGGAGTGGGAGGCTCGGAGGGGAAGAGACCCAGTACTTC.